The next 23 T cell receptor beta chains were all read from a single sample in a study of blood T cell repertoires in COVID-19. Generated by immunoSEQ multiplex PCR, the TCRdb table keeps only in-frame clones and is missing some. The repertoire includes 200,000 to 250,000 clones, around 86% of them detected once, and 3% sits in the top ten. The specimen sequenced was peripheral blood. The receptors originated from a man in his 60s with acute or convalescent COVID-19.

The chain is built from TRBV7-9 and TRBJ2-3, with a weak D call TRBD2 (5 bases). V dropped 5 bases and J dropped 2 bases, with 11 bases sitting between them. Per germline, CDR1 SEHNR and CDR2 FQNEAQ (reference sequence). CDR3 length equals 14 residues. In nucleotides, the CDR3 is TGTGCCAGCAGCCTACTCGGGAACACAGATACGCAGTATTTT. It yields the protein CASSLLGNTDTQYF.

The rearrangement joins TRBV19 to TRBJ2-3; the match to TRBD2 covers 8 bases. This CDR3 has 16 residues. V lost 7 bases to trimming and J lost 5 bases; unmatched junction nucleotides: 14. CDR1 LNHDA and CDR2 SQIVND come from the germline V gene (reference sequence). The DNA of the CDR3 is TGTGCCAGTACCAACGTGCCGGGGGGGCGAGGAGATACGCAGTATTTT. The encoded protein is CASTNVPGGRGDTQYF.

This clone was seen a single time. The V gene is TRBV3-1 (or the pseudogene TRBV3-2), the J gene TRBJ2-7, with 10 bases identical to TRBD2. Germline loops: CDR1 LGHDT, CDR2 YNNKEL (reference sequence). The trim removed 1 base at V and 4 bases at J, leaving 4 bases unmatched. The CDR3 contains 15 residues. CDR3 loop: CASSQGTSGIYEQYF. DNA of the CDR3: TGTGCCAGCAGCCAAGGGACTAGCGGCATTTACGAGCAGTACTTC.

The chain employs TRBV7-9 and TRBJ2-2, with 7 bases lining up with TRBD1. The V and J ends lost 5 bases and 1 base, in that order; junction bases with no gene match: 4. CDR1 and CDR2 (germline): SEHNR, FQNEAQ (reference sequence). The CDR3 is 15 residues long. CDR3 in amino acids: CASSRTGQNTGELFF. The CDR3 DNA is TGTGCCAGCAGCCGGACAGGTCAGAACACCGGGGAGCTGTTTTTT.

The rearrangement joins TRBV19 to TRBJ1-6, with D hard to call. V lost 6 bases, J lost 0 bases, and 6 bases lay in between. Germline V gives CDR1 LNHDA, CDR2 SQIVND (reference sequence). The CDR3 has 14 residues. The CDR3 DNA sequence: TGTGCCAGTAGCTTTAGCTCCTATAATTCACCCCTCCACTTT. Its translation: CASSFSSYNSPLHF. The variable domain in full, with the rest retrieved from reference TRBV19 and TRBJ1-6, is DGGITQSPKYLFRKEGQNVTLSCEQNLNHDAMYWYRQDPGQGLRLIYYSQIVNDFQKGDIAEGYSVSREKKESFPLTVTSAQKNPTAFYLCASSFSSYNSPLHFGNGTRLTVT.

The count of this clone is one. The chain joins TRBV7-3 to TRBJ1-2; D is undetermined. The CDR3 extends over 14 amino acids. In germline, CDR1 is SGHTA, CDR2 FQGTGA. V lost 6 bases and J lost 6, with 17 bases in between. In DNA, the CDR3 is TGTGCCAGCAGTTCTCATTCCGGGTCCGATGGCTACACCTTC. As protein: CASSSHSGSDGYTF.

This clone turned up a few times. The V gene is TRBV4-2, the J gene TRBJ1-2, with D possibly TRBD1 on 6 matching bases. Looked up from germline, CDR1 is LGHNA and CDR2 is YNFKEQ. The CDR3 has 11 amino acids. Trimming took off 11 bases at V and 7 bases at J, with 14 bases between the two ends. The CDR3 loop is CAVGGVRGYTF. The DNA for the CDR3 is TGTGCCGTAGGGGGGGTCCGTGGCTACACCTTC.

This rearrangement joins TRBV4-3 to TRBJ2-3; 8 nucleotides line up with TRBD1. With V trimmed by 1 base and J by 5 bases, 11 bases remained unmatched. This CDR3 is built from 17 residues. CDR1 is LGHNA, CDR2 YSLEER, per germline. CDR3 protein: CASSQAFRTGLVDTQYF. The CDR3 DNA is TGCGCCAGCAGCCAAGCCTTCCGGACAGGGTTGGTAGATACGCAGTATTTT.

The chain joins TRBV14 to TRBJ1-4; 11 nucleotides agree with TRBD1. V trimming: 0 bases; J trimming: 7 bases; junction bases outside the gene matches: 13. The V gene's germline CDR1 is SGHDN and CDR2 FVKESK. The CDR3 length is 19 residues. CDR3 amino acids: CASSQEGFRWGQGGEKLFF. CDR3 nucleotide sequence: TGTGCCAGCAGCCAAGAAGGGTTTCGATGGGGACAGGGGGGTGAAAAACTGTTTTTT.

This chain joins TRBV2 and TRBJ2-6; 8 bases are shared with TRBD1. This CDR3 is 14 amino acids long. J was trimmed by 4 bases and V by 6 bases; bases with no gene match: 2. Germline V gene sequence: CDR1 SNHLY, CDR2 FYNNEI. The CDR3 coding sequence is TGTGCCAGCAGGCAGGGGGCAGGGGCCAACGTCCTGACTTTC. It yields the protein CASRQGAGANVLTF.

This clone was seen only a few times. The chain combines TRBV12-5 with TRBJ2-7; maybe TRBD2 (5 bases). The CDR3 extends over 15 amino acids. Trimming removed 0 bases from V and 7 bases from J, with 16 bases in between. Per germline, CDR1 LGHNT and CDR2 FRNRAP. The CDR3 sequence: CASGLVLVQTGEQYF. CDR3 bases: TGTGCTAGTGGTTTGGTCCTAGTTCAAACGGGGGAGCAGTACTTC.

The chain combines TRBV18 with TRBJ2-7; 8 bases agree with TRBD1. Germline V gene sequence: CDR1 KGHSH, CDR2 LQKENI. The length of the CDR3 is 14 residues. J was trimmed by 5 bases and V by 3 bases; bases with no gene match: 6. In DNA, the CDR3 is TGTGCCAGCTCACCCCGGACAGGGTCAAACGAGCAGTACTTC. As protein: CASSPRTGSNEQYF.

The J gene is TRBJ1-5, the V gene TRBV6-5; 7 positions agree with TRBD1. V was pared by 11 bases and J by 4 bases, with 8 bases of the junction left unmatched. Germline CDR1 is MNHEY and CDR2 is SVGAGI. CDR3 length equals 13 residues. CDR3 coding DNA: TGTGCCGGAGCCCAGGGGGTAAATCAGCCCCAGCATTTT. It specifies CAGAQGVNQPQHF.

V usage is TRBV5-6 and J usage is TRBJ2-5, with TRBD1 matching 7 bases. This CDR3 has 15 residues. Trimming at V came to 1 base and at J to 2 bases, leaving 5 bases not matched to a gene. Germline V gene data show CDR1 as SGHDT and CDR2 as YYEEEE. The chain's CDR3 is CASSLMGRGQETQYF. Written as DNA, the CDR3 is TGTGCCAGCAGCTTGATGGGCAGGGGGCAAGAGACCCAGTACTTC.

On this clone: In the same sample, other DNA sequences code for this CDR3. The V gene is TRBV9, the J gene TRBJ2-5, with 7 bases that match TRBD1. Germline CDR1 and CDR2: SGDLS and YYNGEE. CDR3 length: 13 residues. V was clipped by 4 bases and J by 1 base; unmatched bases: 1. CDR3 nucleotides: TGTGCCAGCAGCCCAGGGGGCCAAGAGACCCAGTACTTC. The encoded protein is CASSPGGQETQYF.

V and J are TRBV25-1 and TRBJ1-2, with TRBD1 matching 7 bases. There are 13 residues in the CDR3. The V gene end was trimmed by 5 bases and the J gene end by 7 bases; junction bases not matched to a gene: 7. The germline gives CDR1 MGHDK, CDR2 SYGVNS. The CDR3 here is CASSFDRDSGYTF. The CDR3 nucleotides read TGTGCCAGCAGTTTTGACAGGGATAGTGGCTACACCTTC.

The chain links TRBV6-5 to TRBJ1-1, with D perhaps TRBD1 (6 bases). The ends were cut back, 6 bases at V and 8 bases at J, with 13 bases in the middle. The germline V gene has CDR1 MNHEY and CDR2 SVGAGI. This CDR3 is 12 amino acids long. The CDR3 loop reads CASRDSTGEAFF. CDR3 DNA: TGTGCCAGCAGGGATTCTACAGGGGAAGCTTTCTTT.

This chain joins TRBV7-2 and TRBJ1-2, with no clear D. Per germline, CDR1 SGHTA and CDR2 FQGNSA. V gave up 1 base and J gave up 4 bases, with 16 bases separating them. The CDR3 covers 16 residues. The CDR3 loop reads CASSLGGLGFGYGYTF. The CDR3 nucleotides read TGTGCCAGCAGCTTAGGAGGTCTGGGTTTTGGCTATGGCTACACCTTC.

This chain uses TRBV2 with TRBJ2-7; 11 positions match TRBD2. The CDR3 is 14 residues long. V was clipped by 8 bases and J by 2 bases; unmatched bases: 5. The germline gives CDR1 SNHLY, CDR2 FYNNEI. CDR3 residues: CASSPGLAAYEQYF. The DNA of the CDR3 is TGTGCCAGCTCTCCGGGACTAGCGGCCTACGAGCAGTACTTC.

This chain connects TRBV6-5 to TRBJ1-4; TRBD1 might be the D (5 bases). The CDR3 extends over 13 amino acids. V shed 7 bases and J shed 4 bases, with 10 bases lying between them. Germline V gene lookup returns CDR1 MNHEY and CDR2 SVGAGI. CDR3 region: CASTGGGNEKLFF. The CDR3 DNA follows: TGTGCCAGCACCGGGGGGGGTAATGAAAAACTGTTTTTT.

The genes are TRBV5-1 and TRBJ2-7, with TRBD1 matching 7 bases. Germline V gene lookup returns CDR1 SGHRS and CDR2 YFSETQ. Trimming took 4 bases from V and 0 from J; bases not matched to a gene: 7. The CDR3 contains 15 residues. This CDR3 is CASSPPGTASYEQYF. The CDR3 coding sequence is TGCGCCAGCAGCCCGCCCGGGACAGCCTCCTACGAGCAGTACTTC.

This rearrangement joins TRBV7-3 to TRBJ2-7, with 9 bases that match TRBD2. Looked up from germline, CDR1 is SGHTA and CDR2 is FQGTGA. V dropped 2 bases and J dropped 2; count of bases not matched to a gene: 7. CDR3 length: 16 residues. The DNA for the CDR3 is TGTGCCAGCAGCTTAGCGGGGGGGTTCTCCCCCTACGAGCAGTACTTC. Translating gives CASSLAGGFSPYEQYF.

The chain couples TRBV6-2 or TRBV6-3 to TRBJ2-1; 8 positions match TRBD2. Germline assignment: CDR1 MNHEY and CDR2 SVGEGT. With V trimmed by 5 bases and J by 11 bases, 14 bases remained unmatched. There are 15 residues in the CDR3. The chain's CDR3 is CASSASSSGGDKQFF. CDR3 nucleotide sequence: TGTGCCAGCAGTGCATCGTCGTCGGGGGGGGATAAGCAGTTCTTC.